A single sample is the source of the 8 T cell receptor beta chains below, sequenced in a study of cytomegalovirus exposure and HLA in healthy donors. Amplification used 60 Vbeta primers and 13 Jbeta primers. Method: immunoSEQ multiplex PCR; TCRdb's copy keeps in-frame clones and lacks some. The sample has some 120,000 clones; 70% to 80% are singletons. The sample taken for sequencing was PBMCs. The receptors were sampled from a human donor in good health.

The chain links TRBV7-9 to TRBJ1-5, with D possibly matching TRBD1 (5 bases). Trimming took 5 bases from V and 6 from J, leaving 11 bases between them. The CDR3 is 13 residues long. Germline V gives CDR1 SEHNR, CDR2 FQNEAQ (reference sequence). As DNA, the CDR3 is TGTGCCAGCAGCCAAGGGGAGGTTCAGCCCCAGCATTTT. Amino acids: CASSQGEVQPQHF. Full variable domain (outside the CDR3, taken from reference TRBV7-9 and TRBJ1-5): DTGVSQNPRHKITKRGQNVTFRCDPISEHNRLYWYRQTLGQGPEFLTYFQNEAQLEKSRLLSDRFSAERPKGSFSTLEIQRTEQGDSAMYLCASSQGEVQPQHFGDGTRLSIL.

This clone occurred a few times. CDR3 sequence reads: CASSFRGDANQPQHF. In DNA form, the CDR3 reads TGCGCCAGCAGTTTCAGGGGCGACGCGAATCAGCCCCAGCATTTT. This chain joins TRBV4-1 and TRBJ1-5, with TRBD1 as a possible D gene (6 bases). This CDR3 has 15 residues. Trimming cost V 6 bases and J 4 bases, with 16 bases left between them. Germline CDR1 reads MGHRA; CDR2 reads YSYEKL.

V is TRBV2 and J is TRBJ2-7, with TRBD1 matching over 12 bases. CDR3 length equals 19 residues. CDR1 is SNHLY and CDR2 is FYNNEI in the germline V gene. Trimming at V came to 5 bases and at J to 2 bases, leaving 16 bases not matched to a gene. DNA for the CDR3: TGTGCCAGCAGTACGCTCCGGGACAGGGGGCTAGGTGTCCCCTACGAGCAGTACTTC. Translating it yields CASSTLRDRGLGVPYEQYF.

The chain links TRBV4-3 to TRBJ2-2, with 9 bases aligning to TRBD2. Looked up from germline, CDR1 is LGHNA and CDR2 is YSLEER. V lost 1 base and J lost 7; bases outside the gene matches: 10. CDR3 length equals 17 residues. CDR3 protein: CASSQASGGTLGGELFF. The CDR3 DNA reads TGCGCCAGCAGCCAAGCCAGCGGGGGGACCCTGGGCGGGGAGCTGTTTTTT.

This CDR3 reads CASSYISGSGELFF. The CDR3 DNA reads as TGTGCCAGCAGCTACATTTCAGGGTCCGGGGAGCTGTTTTTT. V is TRBV7-9 and J is TRBJ2-2; a weak D match, TRBD1 (5 bases). This CDR3 is 14 amino acids long. The V and J ends lost 4 bases and 6 bases respectively, with 12 bases between them. Germline CDR1 SEHNR, CDR2 FQNEAQ (reference sequence).

This chain links TRBV5-1 with TRBJ2-2; D is unresolved. V was shortened by 4 bases and J by 8 bases, with 18 bases between the two germline ends. This CDR3 has 15 residues. Germline V CDR1 and CDR2: SGHRS, YFSETQ. Written as DNA, the CDR3 is TGCGCCAGCAGCCCTCTTGGTAGAAGTACGGGGGAGCTGTTTTTT. Translation gives CASSPLGRSTGELFF.

This chain uses TRBV7-2 with TRBJ2-5; possibly TRBD1 for D (6 bases). Deletions cut 2 bases from V and 2 bases from J, with 12 bases between. Germline V lookup: CDR1 SGHTA, CDR2 FQGNSA. The CDR3 spans 15 residues. The CDR3: CASSLSRTVQETQYF. The CDR3 DNA reads TGTGCCAGCAGCTTATCCCGGACAGTTCAAGAGACCCAGTACTTC.

This clone has more than one count but fewer than ten. Other DNA sequences in the same sample also yield this CDR3. V is TRBV2 and J is TRBJ1-2; 8 nucleotides agree with TRBD1. This CDR3 has 12 residues. Germline CDR1 SNHLY, CDR2 FYNNEI. V was pared by 3 bases and J by 6 bases, with 0 bases of the junction left unmatched. The CDR3 DNA sequence: TGTGCCAGCAGTGAGGACAGGGATGGCTACACCTTC. Its protein is CASSEDRDGYTF.